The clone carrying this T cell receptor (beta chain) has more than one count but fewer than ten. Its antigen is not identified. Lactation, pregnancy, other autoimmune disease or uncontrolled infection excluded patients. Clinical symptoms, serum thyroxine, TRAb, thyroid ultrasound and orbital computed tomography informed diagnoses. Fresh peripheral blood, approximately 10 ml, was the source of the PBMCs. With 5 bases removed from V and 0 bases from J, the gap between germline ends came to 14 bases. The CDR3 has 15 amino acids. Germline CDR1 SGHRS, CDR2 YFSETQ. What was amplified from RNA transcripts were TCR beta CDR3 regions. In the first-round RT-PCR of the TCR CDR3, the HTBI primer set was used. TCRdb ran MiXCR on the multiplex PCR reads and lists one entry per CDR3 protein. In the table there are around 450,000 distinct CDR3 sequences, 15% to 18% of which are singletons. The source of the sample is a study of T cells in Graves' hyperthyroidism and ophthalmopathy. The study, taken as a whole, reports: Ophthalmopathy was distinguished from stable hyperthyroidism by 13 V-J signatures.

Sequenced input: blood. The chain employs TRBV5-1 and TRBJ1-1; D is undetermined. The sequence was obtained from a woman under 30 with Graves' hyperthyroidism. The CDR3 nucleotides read TGCGCCAGCAGTCCCACCCTTACACTGAACACTGAAGCTTTCTTT. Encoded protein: CASSPTLTLNTEAFF.